This T cell receptor beta chain was captured in a study of cytomegalovirus exposure and HLA in healthy donors (dated by TCRdb to about 2017). With respect to the entire study: An earlier analysis of roughly 500 of the donors reported about 260 Gb of sequence data and 100 million to 120 million unique TCR beta sequences obtained from 180 million or so T cells. A later analysis re-analyzed previously published TCR beta repertoires from 600 to 850 donors and added high-resolution HLA genotyping to study TCR occurrence patterns. The study used immunosequencing to profile the T cell repertoires of hundreds of subjects and linked those repertoires to cytomegalovirus serostatus. A later genetic analysis took genome-wide SNP genotypes for about three fifths of the roughly 700 donors and used that subset as a discovery cohort. To decide whether each TCR beta V gene segment behaved as functional or pseudogenic, an earlier analysis of 587 of the donors relied on high-throughput TCR beta sequencing. High-throughput TCR immunosequencing, statistical association of individual TCRs with disease status, and machine learning were combined to predict cytomegalovirus infection status. In addition to the first cohort of around 670 subjects, a separate validation cohort of 120 different subjects was used. Typing coverage varied by locus: roughly 629-630 donors for A, B, C, DRB1 and DQB1; roughly 510 for DQA1; approximately 610 for DPA1; about 450 for DPB1. Both class I and class II loci were covered by HLA typing, at four-digit resolution. In the later analysis, no new phenotypic data were used to find candidate immune exposures; instead, reliance was placed on TCR beta sequences and their occurrence across donors. Every discovery cohort repertoire had been produced on one sequencing platform. Across about 370 genotyped donors of the cohort, an average of about 220,000 unique TCR beta nucleotide sequences per donor were sequenced, and roughly 18% of those sequences were non-productive. Roughly 5 DR-DQ haplotypes were treated as single units for association and clustering because of strong linkage in the cohort. An early release that covered 640 HLA-typed donors contained about 300 gigabases of sequencing data and tens of millions of unique TCR sequences. Among the roughly 390 genotyped donors, around 81% belonged to the genetic ancestry cluster associated with self-reported Caucasian donors. The study aimed to test whether signatures of past pathogen exposure could be identified by cataloging public T cell receptors. Donor age, sex, ethnicity and CMV serostatus were compiled alongside the repertoire data.

As for this clone: Its antigen is unknown. The input lacks base qualities; no much larger clone sits a single base away.

CDR1 and CDR2 are drawn from the germline V gene: SNHLY, FYNNEI. Trimming takes 1 base from V and 4 bases from J, and the germline ends sit 10 bases apart. The CDR3 sequence holds 14 residues, the cysteine and phenylalanine included. Only the CDR3 portion is preserved as DNA: 42 bases, with reading frame beginning at the first base. In total, just over 650 healthy bone marrow donors made up the cohort. At the time of sampling, all cohort members were nominally healthy, though unrecorded immune exposures were likely present. The donor tested CMV seronegative and was one of the 352 seronegative cohort members. Every donor gave a peripheral blood sample, and the peripheral blood mononuclear cells from that sample were used for TCR beta sequencing. Genomic DNA extraction from the blood cell samples was performed with the Qiagen DNeasy Blood Extraction Kit. Study-wide conclusions, independent of this receptor: Sequencing depth was assumed to be roughly uniform across donors in the presence/absence analyses, though that assumption may not hold. The 87-base-pair reads could not distinguish some IMGT-functional V segments, including TRBV6-2 and TRBV6-3, so those segments were excluded. Immune exposure information for the cohort was limited to CMV serostatus. In a later analysis, TCR association rates were found to vary across HLA loci, with the most associated TCRs seen for DRB1 alleles and the fewest for HLA-C alleles. A further reported finding was that TCR beta sequences accurately predicted the HLA-A and HLA-B alleles for most subjects in the first cohort. Compared with equally common non-associated chains, HLA-associated TCR beta chains in a later analysis were more clonally expanded and had lower generation probabilities. The study gave a list of under 200 TCR beta chains associated with cytomegalovirus. In a later analysis, several top co-occurrence clusters were reported to appear linked to parvovirus B19, influenza, CMV and Epstein-Barr virus. V-gene and J-gene trimming of TCR beta chains was associated with a missense DCLRE1C variant in a later genetic analysis, and the association was replicated in an independent cohort. In an earlier analysis of around 500 of the donors, most TCR beta V segments appeared in productive rearrangements about 87% or about 30% of the time, broadly matching IMGT annotations. The earlier analysis of some 540 of the donors excluded some 16 rarely observed V segments, including chromosome 9 orphons, because counts were too low. When HLA alleles, especially DR and DQ, strongly co-occurred, TCR associations were difficult to assign to individual alleles. Three of the identified cytomegalovirus-associated TCR beta chains were confirmed in vitro to be specific for cytomegalovirus antigens. At a false discovery rate of 0.05, a later analysis linked 16,951 TCR beta sequences to specific HLA alleles. Linkage disequilibrium might explain the correlated functional status among segregating V segments, but an unknown experimental factor could not be excluded. A cluster of highly shared sequence variants was judged likely to represent a technical artifact of the sequencing pipeline. According to a later analysis, most CMV-associated TCR beta chains appeared to be HLA-restricted, and the HLA associations seemed to be driven largely by CMV exposure. Most TCR sequences were observed very rarely across donors, whereas some public TCRs were present in many individuals. Compared with the roughly 670-donor mean, donors in an Asian-associated ancestry cluster had fewer N-insertions in productive TCRs, according to a later genetic analysis. Cytomegalovirus status was reported to be diagnosed by the classifier with high specificity and sensitivity in both the original and validation cohorts. Because HLA typing was unavailable for some donors at each locus, only the typed subset was used in association tests. In this cohort, only TCR beta chains were sequenced, and detectable features were limited by the absence of alpha or paired-chain data. The authors suggested that the approach could potentially be extended to other disease states and immunological phenotypes.

Receptor amplification or capture employed the immunoSEQ multiplex PCR assay. A mixture of 60 forward primers for TCR Vbeta segments and 13 reverse primers for TCR Jbeta segments was used in the multiplex PCR. A multiplex PCR assay on genomic DNA amplified the CDR3 region of rearranged TCR beta genes. On the Illumina HiSeq System, the amplified TCR beta libraries were sequenced as 87-base-pair reads. In the original analysis: A later analysis tallied roughly 80 million unique TCR beta chains across the 700 or so repertoires, and about 10 million of those chains were shared by two or more donors. Raw reads were error-corrected and collapsed into unique sequences with a nearest-neighbor algorithm that merged closely related sequences to remove PCR and sequencing errors. To assign V, D and J gene segments, CDR3 sequences were aligned to IMGT reference sequences. For a sequence to be retained, a match of at least six nucleotides was required to both a V gene segment and a J gene segment. Rearrangements were called productive when the CDR3 lacked stop codons and stayed in frame with V and J; all others were non-productive. Following IMGT convention, CDR3 was defined as the stretch from the second conserved V-encoded cysteine up to the conserved J-encoded phenylalanine. In an earlier analysis of 500 to 650 of the donors, sequences lacking an unambiguous match to a single V gene segment were excluded. An earlier analysis of over 450 of the donors classified V segments as functional when productive rearrangements were above 56.7% and as segregating when the standard deviation between donors was above 5%. To diagnose cytomegalovirus status from the catalog of TCR beta chain sequences, a statistical classification framework was built. In a later analysis, V and J genes were assigned by comparing TCR nucleotide sequences against IMGT/GENE-DB human TR gene sequences. In a later analysis, CDR3 sequences and most-parsimonious VDJ recombination scenarios were assigned using the TCRdist pipeline. In a later analysis, every TCR beta chain was defined by the combination of its CDR3 amino acid sequence and its V-gene family, and reads without a unique V-gene family were dropped. A later analysis removed several hundred highly shared, low-generation-probability nucleotide sequences to deal with suspected cross-contamination and a sequencing artifact. For each public chain, a later analysis derived a clonal expansion index from normalized ranks of inferred template counts within each repertoire. In a later analysis, generation probabilities were computed with a VDJ recombination model fitted to out-of-frame rearrangements, and the resulting probabilities were checked against IGoR. A later analysis scored TCR-TCR, TCR-HLA and TCR-CMV co-occurrence with hypergeometric tests, applying a repertoire-size bias correction to TCR pairs. In a later analysis, false discovery rates were estimated by permuting HLA or CMV assignments 20 times. In a later analysis, co-occurring TCRs were grouped using DBSCAN, with TCRdist sequence similarity added in when clustering inside HLA-allele-positive subsets. Co-occurrence clustering excluded repertoires with fewer than 30,000 or more than 120,000 public chains, plus five with anomalous nucleotide sharing. What TCRdb holds here is the immuneACCESS table cut down to in-frame rearrangements. Part of the clones is not present; checked against another copy, under half of the missing clones reflect an unresolved V gene, and the others are unexplained. That table gives V, J and clone size, and the DNA gave D and trimming. The sample table lists some 130,000 clones, about 8.9% of them with a count of one. Approximately 1.9% of the sample rests with the top ten.

The V and J genes are TRBV2 and TRBJ2-5; no D gene is confidently identified. The clonotype originates from a man aged 50-60 years in good health and CMV-seronegative. Sequenced input: PBMCs. At the DNA level, the sequence is TGTGCCAGCAGTGAAGGCACTATAGGAGAGACCCAGTACTTC. This is translated as CASSEGTIGETQYF.